This T cell receptor (beta chain) is from a study of T cells in Graves' hyperthyroidism and ophthalmopathy. Study details: Before treatment of any kind, peripheral blood was taken at initial diagnosis.

The germline V gene has CDR1 LGHDT and CDR2 YNNKEL (reference sequence). This CDR3 is built from 12 residues. The germline V and J ends were trimmed by 1 base and 3 bases, with 4 bases remaining between them. This clonotype was found many times. Its antigen remains unidentified. Study observations and caveats: In blood, most of the thyroid clonotypes expanded above 0.001 were also present.

TCR beta CDR3 sequences were amplified from RNA transcripts. First-round RT-PCR with HTBI primers amplified the TCR CDR3 region. MiXCR was run by TCRdb on the multiplex PCR reads, yielding one entry per CDR3 protein. The sample consists of roughly 500,000 distinct CDR3 sequences, about 24% of them appearing once. The clonotype comes from a young woman with Graves' ophthalmopathy. V usage is TRBV3-1 and J usage is TRBJ2-7; no reliable D call. The sample comprised blood. CDR3 region: CASSQVSYEQYF. For the CDR3, the DNA is TGTGCCAGCAGCCAAGTCAGCTACGAGCAGTACTTC.